This T cell receptor beta chain emerged from a study of regulatory T cells in long-lasting Graves disease. The time point is: newly diagnosed GD, antithyroid drugs for less than 3 months. PBMCs provided the RNA from which the TCR library was made. The table lists this clonotype with many counts. Assembly of TCR beta libraries relied on iRepertoire HTBI primers together with Arm-PCR of CDR3 regions. TCRdb processed the multiplex PCR reads anew with MiXCR; each CDR3 protein has one entry. The repertoire has 550,000 or so distinct CDR3 sequences, around 11% of them found once; the top ten carry about 8.3%. V was cut by 7 bases and J by 4 bases, with 19 bases left in between. Germline V gives CDR1 DFQATT, CDR2 SNEGSKA (reference sequence). This CDR3 region has 15 residues. In addition, the sample was reused for a study of T cells in Graves' hyperthyroidism and ophthalmopathy.

The source of this sequence is a woman aged 25 to 39 with Graves disease. Sequencing was performed on peripheral blood mononuclear cells (PBMCs), taken at new diagnosis, from a patient treated with antithyroid drugs. The rearrangement joins TRBV20-1 to TRBJ2-2; D gene ambiguous. The CDR3 loop reads CSVQGPLVSTGELFF. CDR3 DNA sequence: TGCAGTGTTCAAGGTCCTCTAGTATCCACCGGGGAGCTGTTTTTT.